A single T cell receptor (beta chain) is shown here with its context. Germline V gene data show CDR1 as SEHNR and CDR2 as FQNEAQ (reference sequence). Trimming took off 5 bases at V and 3 bases at J, with 20 bases between the two ends. This CDR3 comprises 16 residues. The data are from a study of blood T cells in healthy people across ages. The use of a sample-barcoded 5' primer and a J-beta primer mix characterized a second PCR of roughly 7 to 11 cycles. The authors tagged each cDNA molecule using a template-switch adaptor with 12 random nucleotides. TCRdb passed the 5' RACE reads through MiXCR, listing each CDR3 protein once. The sample has about 1 million distinct CDR3 sequences, about 25% seen once. The sample also formed part of further work on T cells of mothers and their children. This second study notes: Slightly higher, non-significant overlap characterized related mother-child pairs relative to unrelated pairs. Microchimeric T cell clones that persisted were not detected.

Sequencing was done on a sample of blood. This TCR derives from a girl aged 2-9 years in good health. The chain links TRBV7-9 to TRBJ2-7; D ambiguous. CDR3 bases: TGTGCCAGCAGCCCACGGGCCCTTGGGTCCCTCTACGAGCAGTACTTC. Its translation is CASSPRALGSLYEQYF.